This is a list of T cell receptor beta chains from one sample in a study of T cell responses to AZD1222 COVID-19 vaccine. Generated by immunoSEQ multiplex PCR, the TCRdb table keeps only in-frame clones and is missing some. The sample lists about 120,000 clones; approximately 90% were seen once. Material: peripheral blood, obtained 28 days after the second AZD1222 dose. Source of these receptors: an adult who received the AZD1222 COVID-19 vaccine. Both conserved end residues are part of each CDR3. Each record gives: CDR3 DNA, CDR3 protein, clone size, V gene, D gene, J gene. D genes are given only for firm matches. Expanded clones get a size class; other rows say once, few or many, or leave the size out.

CDR3 DNA: TGTGCCAGCAGCGTAGACATGACAACTAATGAAAAACTGTTTTTT; CDR3 protein: CASSVDMTTNEKLFF; clone size: -; V gene: TRBV9; D gene: -; J gene: TRBJ1-4
CDR3 DNA: TGTGCCAGCAGCTTAGCGGGGACAGGGGAATCACCCCTCCACTTT; CDR3 protein: CASSLAGTGESPLHF; clone size: -; V gene: TRBV7-2; D gene: TRBD1; J gene: TRBJ1-6
CDR3 DNA: TGTGCCAGCGCAGGAAGCTCCTATAATTCACCCCTCCACTTT; CDR3 protein: CASAGSSYNSPLHF; clone size: -; V gene: TRBV9; D gene: -; J gene: TRBJ1-6
CDR3 DNA: TGTGCCAGCAGTCCCGTGGGTGGCACAGATACGCAGTATTTT; CDR3 protein: CASSPVGGTDTQYF; clone size: -; V gene: TRBV6-4; D gene: -; J gene: TRBJ2-3
CDR3 DNA: TGTGCCAGCAGCCAGTCTCAAAATTACGAGCAGTACTTC; CDR3 protein: CASSQSQNYEQYF; clone size: -; V gene: TRBV4-2; D gene: -; J gene: TRBJ2-7
CDR3 DNA: TGTGCCAGCAGTTTGGGGACAGGGTCCTCCGACGAGCAGTACTTC; CDR3 protein: CASSLGTGSSDEQYF; clone size: -; V gene: TRBV6-2/TRBV6-3; D gene: TRBD1; J gene: TRBJ2-7
CDR3 DNA: TGTGCCAGCAGCCACCGGCCCCTAGCGGGAGGGCCCCCCTACGAGCAGTACTTC; CDR3 protein: CASSHRPLAGGPPYEQYF; clone size: -; V gene: TRBV5-4; D gene: TRBD2; J gene: TRBJ2-7
CDR3 DNA: TGTGCCAGCATGGCAGGGGCCAATCAGCCCCAGCATTTT; CDR3 protein: CASMAGANQPQHF; clone size: few; V gene: TRBV2; D gene: -; J gene: TRBJ1-5
CDR3 DNA: TGTGCCAGCAGCAAGGGACTAGCGGGGGGGATATCTCGCGAGCAGTACTTC; CDR3 protein: CASSKGLAGGISREQYF; clone size: -; V gene: TRBV7-2; D gene: TRBD2; J gene: TRBJ2-7
CDR3 DNA: TGTGCCAGCAGTCCCCTAGCGGGAGTTCAAGAGACCCAGTACTTC; CDR3 protein: CASSPLAGVQETQYF; clone size: -; V gene: TRBV25-1; D gene: TRBD2; J gene: TRBJ2-5
CDR3 DNA: TGTGCCAGCAGCTTAGAGAGCAATCAGCCCCAGCATTTT; CDR3 protein: CASSLESNQPQHF; clone size: -; V gene: TRBV7-2; D gene: -; J gene: TRBJ1-5
CDR3 DNA: TGTGCCAGCAGCTCGGGACAGGGGTTGGGTGGCTACACCTTC; CDR3 protein: CASSSGQGLGGYTF; clone size: -; V gene: TRBV5-6; D gene: TRBD1; J gene: TRBJ1-2
CDR3 DNA: TGTGCCAGCAGTTACGGGAATCAGCCCCAGCATTTT; CDR3 protein: CASSYGNQPQHF; clone size: once; V gene: TRBV6-2/TRBV6-3; D gene: -; J gene: TRBJ1-5
CDR3 DNA: TGTGCCAGCAGTCAGCGGGAGGGTACCAATGAGCAGTTCTTC; CDR3 protein: CASSQREGTNEQFF; clone size: -; V gene: TRBV7-8; D gene: TRBD2; J gene: TRBJ2-1